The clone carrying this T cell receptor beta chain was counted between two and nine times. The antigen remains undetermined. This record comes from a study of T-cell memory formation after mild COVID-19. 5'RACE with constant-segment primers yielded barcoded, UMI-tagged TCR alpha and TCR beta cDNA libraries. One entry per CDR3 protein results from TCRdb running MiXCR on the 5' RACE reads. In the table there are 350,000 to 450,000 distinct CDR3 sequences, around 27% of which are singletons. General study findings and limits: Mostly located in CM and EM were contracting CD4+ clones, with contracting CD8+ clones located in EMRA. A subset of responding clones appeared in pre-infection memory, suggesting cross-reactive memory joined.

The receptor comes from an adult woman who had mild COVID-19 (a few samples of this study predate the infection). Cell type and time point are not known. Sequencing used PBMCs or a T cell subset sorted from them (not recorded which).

CDR3 residues: CASTYGGGDTQYF. The CDR3 region has the DNA TGTGCCAGCACTTATGGGGGGGGAGATACGCAGTATTTT. The chain links TRBV9 to TRBJ2-3; TRBD2 agrees at 7 bases. V dropped 6 bases and J dropped 5; count of bases not matched to a gene: 6. Germline V gene lookup returns CDR1 SGDLS and CDR2 YYNGEE. The length of the CDR3 is 13 residues.